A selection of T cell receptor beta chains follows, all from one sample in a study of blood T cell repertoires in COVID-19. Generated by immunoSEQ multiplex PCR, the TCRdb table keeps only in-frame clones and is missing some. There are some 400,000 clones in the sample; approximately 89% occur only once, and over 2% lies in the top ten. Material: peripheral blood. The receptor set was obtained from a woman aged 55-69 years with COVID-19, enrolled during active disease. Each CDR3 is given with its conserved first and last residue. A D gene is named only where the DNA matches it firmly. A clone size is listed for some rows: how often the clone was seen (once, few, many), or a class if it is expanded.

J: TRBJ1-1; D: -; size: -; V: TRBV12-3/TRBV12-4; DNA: TGTGCCAGCAGCCCCGGCAGGGAAGCTTTCTTT; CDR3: CASSPGREAFF
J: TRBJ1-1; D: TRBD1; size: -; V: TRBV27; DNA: TGTGCCAGCAGTCCCCAGGGACAGCTGAACACTGAAGCTTTCTTT; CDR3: CASSPQGQLNTEAFF
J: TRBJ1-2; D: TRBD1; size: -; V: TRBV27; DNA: TGTGCCAGCAGAGGGACAGGGTTCGGTGGCTACACCTTC; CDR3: CASRGTGFGGYTF
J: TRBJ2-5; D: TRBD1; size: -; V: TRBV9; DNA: TGTGCCAGCAGCGTAGAGGGGTTACTGGACAGGGCAAAAGAGACCCAGTACTTC; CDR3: CASSVEGLLDRAKETQYF
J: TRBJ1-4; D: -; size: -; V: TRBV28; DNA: TGTGCCAGCAGTTGGGCTCCAACTAATGAAAAACTGTTTTTT; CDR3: CASSWAPTNEKLFF
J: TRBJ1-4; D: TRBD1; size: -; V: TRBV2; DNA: TGTGCCAGCAGTATGACAGGGGCGAAAGAAAAACTGTTTTTT; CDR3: CASSMTGAKEKLFF
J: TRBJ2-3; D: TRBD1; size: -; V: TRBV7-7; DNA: TGTGCTAGCAGCCTTGGGACAGGGAACACAGATACGCAGTATTTT; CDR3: CASSLGTGNTDTQYF
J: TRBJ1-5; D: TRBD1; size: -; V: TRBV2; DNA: TGTGCCAGCAGCGCCGGGACAGGGGGTCAGCCCCAGCATTTT; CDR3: CASSAGTGGQPQHF
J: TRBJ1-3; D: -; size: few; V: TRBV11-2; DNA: TGTGCCAGCAGCTTAGTGCCCCCTACAGGACGCGCGGGAAACACCATATATTTT; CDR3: CASSLVPPTGRAGNTIYF
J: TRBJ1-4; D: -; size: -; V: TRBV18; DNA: TGTGCCAGCTCACCACCGGGGCAGACTAATGAAAAACTGTTTTTT; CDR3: CASSPPGQTNEKLFF
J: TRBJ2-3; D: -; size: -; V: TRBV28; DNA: TGTGCCAGCAGTTTAGTCTCCACAGATACGCAGTATTTT; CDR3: CASSLVSTDTQYF
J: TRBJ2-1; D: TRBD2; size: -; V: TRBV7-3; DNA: TGTGCCAGCAGCTCTCAGGGCAGCGGGGGGGCCTTTGAGCAGTTCTTC; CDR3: CASSSQGSGGAFEQFF
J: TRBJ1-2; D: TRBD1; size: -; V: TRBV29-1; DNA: TGCAGCGTGGAGGTTAGACAGGGACCCTATGGCTACACCTTC; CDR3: CSVEVRQGPYGYTF
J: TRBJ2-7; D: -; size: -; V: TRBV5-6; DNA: TGTGCCAGCAGCTTGGTAGGGGGACACTACGAGCAGTACTTC; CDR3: CASSLVGGHYEQYF
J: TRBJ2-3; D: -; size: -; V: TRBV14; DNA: TGTGCCAGCAGCCAGCAATGGGGCTTTGAGAATACGCAGTATTTT; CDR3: CASSQQWGFENTQYF
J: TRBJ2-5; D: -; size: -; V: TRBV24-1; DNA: TGTGCCACCAGTGGGGGAGGAAGAGAGACCCAGTACTTC; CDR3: CATSGGGRETQYF
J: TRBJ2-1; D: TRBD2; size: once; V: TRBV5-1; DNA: TGCGCCAGCAGCTTGGACGGGGGGAGCTACAATGAGCAGTTCTTC; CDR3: CASSLDGGSYNEQFF
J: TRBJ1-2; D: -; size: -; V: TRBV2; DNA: TGTGCCAGCAGTGAAGGAGTAATAGCGCAGGCCAACTATGGCTACACCTTC; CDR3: CASSEGVIAQANYGYTF
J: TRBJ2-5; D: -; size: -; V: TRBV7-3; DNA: TGTGCCAGCAGCTTAGGGGCCCGGGGGGCCGGGGAGACCCAGTACTTC; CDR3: CASSLGARGAGETQYF
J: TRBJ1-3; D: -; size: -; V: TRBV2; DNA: TGTGCCAGCAGCCCCCGGGGAGCCGGAAACACCATATATTTT; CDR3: CASSPRGAGNTIYF
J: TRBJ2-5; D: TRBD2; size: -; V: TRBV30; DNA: TGTGCCTGGAACGTGGGGAGGGAGAGGGCGGATGAGACCCAGTACTTC; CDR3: CAWNVGRERADETQYF
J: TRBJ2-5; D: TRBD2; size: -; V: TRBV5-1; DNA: TGCGCCAGCAGCTTGGGAGCGGGGGCCATCCAAGAGACCCAGTACTTC; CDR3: CASSLGAGAIQETQYF
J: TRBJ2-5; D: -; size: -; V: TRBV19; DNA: TGTGCCAGTAGTATAGGCGGCGGGGGCGCAGTTCTCCCAGAGACCCAGTACTTC; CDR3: CASSIGGGGAVLPETQYF
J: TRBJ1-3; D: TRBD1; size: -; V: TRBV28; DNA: TGTGCCAGCAGTTTAACAGGGGGAAAAGTGGGGGGAAACACCATATATTTT; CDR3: CASSLTGGKVGGNTIYF
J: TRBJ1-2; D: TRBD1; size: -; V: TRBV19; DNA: TGTGCCAGTAGTATATCCGCCGGACAGGGGAGATATGGCTACACCTTC; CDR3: CASSISAGQGRYGYTF
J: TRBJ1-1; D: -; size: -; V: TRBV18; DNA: TGTGCCAGCTCACCCGGGGTGAACACTGAAGCTTTCTTT; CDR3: CASSPGVNTEAFF
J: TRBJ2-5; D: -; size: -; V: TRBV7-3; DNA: TGTGCCAGCAGCTTCGGGATTCAGGAGACCCAGTACTTC; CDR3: CASSFGIQETQYF
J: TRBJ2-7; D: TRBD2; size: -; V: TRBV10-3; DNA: TGTGCCACCTACCCCGGGGGGGGGTACGAGCAGTACTTC; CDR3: CATYPGGGYEQYF
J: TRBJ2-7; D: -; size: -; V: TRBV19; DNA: TGTGCCAGTAGTCTCATAAGCCACGGCGAGCAGTACTTC; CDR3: CASSLISHGEQYF
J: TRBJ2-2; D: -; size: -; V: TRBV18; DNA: TGTGCCAGCTCATCTTCACAGGGAACCGGGGAGCTGTTTTTT; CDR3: CASSSSQGTGELFF
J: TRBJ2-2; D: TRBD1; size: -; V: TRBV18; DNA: TGTGCCAGCTCACCAGTACAGGGGGCAATGGCGAACACCGGGGAGCTGTTTTTT; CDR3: CASSPVQGAMANTGELFF
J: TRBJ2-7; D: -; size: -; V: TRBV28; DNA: TGTGCCAGCATCTCACCGGGACAAGGGGGCGAGCAGTACTTC; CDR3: CASISPGQGGEQYF
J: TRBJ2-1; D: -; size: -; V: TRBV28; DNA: TGTGCCAGCAGTTTTGGACAGAAGTACAATGAGCAGTTCTTC; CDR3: CASSFGQKYNEQFF